The 15 T cell receptor beta chains given below trace back to one sample, sequenced in a study of CD8+CD57+ T cells in acquired aplastic anemia (dated by TCRdb to 2017 to 2018). The patients picked for sequencing were ones in whom flow cytometry had shown an expansion of CD8+CD57+ cells. The sequencer was an Illumina HiSeq 2000. Genomic DNA was used as template for profiling of TCR beta VDJ combinations and CDR3 sequences. TCRdb itself trimmed the public reads at Q25 with fastp, ran MiXCR and retained productive beta chains. Every distinct CDR3 protein forms one entry, paired with its most common genes and DNA. This sample has about 260,000 distinct CDR3 sequences in its table, and less than 85% of those were observed once. The top ten clones comprise roughly two fifths of the sample. Input material: sorted CD4+, CD8+, or CD8+CD57+ T cells (not recorded which) from PBMCs. Receptors originate from a human donor with aplastic anemia.

The CDR3, as DNA: TGTGCCAGCAGCTTTCAAAGAAGCGGGGGGACCGATGCGTTCTTT. Protein: CASSFQRSGGTDAFF. The chain combines TRBV7-9 with TRBJ1-1; a weak D match, TRBD1 (5 bases). CDR1 and CDR2 from the germline V gene are SEHNR and FQNEAQ (reference sequence). The CDR3 has 15 residues. V lost 3 bases to trimming and J lost 14 bases, with 25 bases between them.

This clonotype was observed a single time. The conserved closing phenylalanine or tryptophan is absent in this CDR3, likely reflecting a read error. J is TRBJ1-2 and V is TRBV2, with a tentative D call TRBD1 (6 bases). Germline CDR1 reads SNHLY; CDR2 reads FYNNEI. V lost 6 bases, J lost 8 bases, and 22 bases lay in between. The CDR3 covers 15 residues. The CDR3 sequence: CASRKEGGVTRGYTL. In nucleotides, the CDR3 is TGTGCCAGCAGGAAAGAAGGGGGTGTGACGCGAGGCTACACCCTC.

Here the CDR3 DNA reads TGTGCCAGCAGCGTTGCGGGGTATGAGCAGTACTTC. Protein product: CASSVAGYEQYF. The chain recombines TRBV9 with TRBJ2-1, with D possibly being TRBD2 (6 bases). The J call could be wrong; TRBJ2-7 is a better fit for the DNA end. The CDR3 length is 12 residues. The V gene's germline CDR1 is SGDLS and CDR2 YYNGEE.

V and J are TRBV9 and TRBJ1-1; D uncertain. This CDR3 has 15 residues. V dropped 4 bases and J dropped 11 bases, with 24 bases sitting between them. The germline gives CDR1 SGDLS, CDR2 YYNGEE. The CDR3 protein is CASSLGSTAHYVAFF. The CDR3 nucleotides are TGTGCCAGCAGCTTAGGGTCAACAGCGCACTATGTTGCTTTCTTT.

This chain joins TRBV7-9 and TRBJ2-7, with D perhaps TRBD2 (5 bases). The germline V and J ends were trimmed by 3 bases and 1 base, with 22 bases remaining between them. This CDR3 region has 18 residues. CDR1 is SEHNR and CDR2 is FQNEAQ in the germline V gene (reference sequence). CDR3 DNA: TGTGCCAGCAGCTTTCATCCGGCCGGGAACTCCCGTTCCTACGAGCAGTACGTC. Residues: CASSFHPAGNSRSYEQYV.

In regard to this clonotype: One end of the junction fails to match germline, which may point to a read error. The chain joins TRBV9 to TRBJ2-3; D gene uncertain. From germline, CDR1 is SGDLS and CDR2 YYNGEE. The CDR3 consists of 15 residues. CDR3: CASSVSTSRGDTQYF. CDR3 DNA sequence: TGTGCCAGCAGCGTGAGCACCTCGCGCGGAGATACTCAGTATTTT.

V usage is TRBV4-2 and J usage is TRBJ1-1, with a possible D match to TRBD1 (6 bases). Germline V lookup: CDR1 LGHNA, CDR2 YNFKEQ. CDR3 length: 15 amino acids. The CDR3 here is CAFSLDLTGNTEAFF. The CDR3 bases are TGTGCTTTCAGCTTAGATCTGACAGGGAACACTGAAGCTTTCTTT.

Notes on this clonotype: The conserved closing phenylalanine or tryptophan is absent in this CDR3, likely reflecting a read error. The limits of the CDR3 on the DNA are not certain, so only TCRdb's listed CDR3 is given. The V call is TRBV7-3, the J call TRBJ2-3; no DNA check was done on the table's D call, TRBD1. Germline V gene data show CDR1 as SGHTA and CDR2 as FQGTGA. With termini counted, the CDR3 has 13 amino acids. CDR3 sequence: CASGDGGTDAEYL.

CDR3 nucleotides: TGTGCCAGCAGTTTCCAGGTCGGGGATGAGCAGTTCTTC. Its translation is CASSFQVGDEQFF. V gene TRBV12-3 or TRBV12-4 combines with J gene TRBJ2-1, with D tentatively TRBD2 (5 bases). Trimming took 3 bases from V and 8 from J, leaving 11 bases between them. The CDR3 covers 13 residues.

Concerning this clonotype itself: The junction does not match germline at one end; this may be a read error. The V and J genes are TRBV7-3 and TRBJ2-5; no clear D gene. This CDR3 is 14 amino acids long. Per the germline V gene, CDR1 is SGHTA and CDR2 is FQGTGA. This CDR3 reads CASRRGASQEAQYF. In DNA form, the CDR3 reads TGTGCCAGCAGAAGAGGCGCCAGCCAAGAGGCCCAGTACTTC.

The chain links TRBV13 to TRBJ1-6, with a tentative D call TRBD1 (6 bases). Germline assignment: CDR1 PRHDT and CDR2 FYEKMQ (reference sequence). V lost 4 bases, J lost 6 bases, and 16 bases lay in between. This CDR3 comprises 16 residues. CDR3 region: CASSSVWGLANSPLHF. The DNA of the CDR3 is TGTGCCAGCAGCTCAGTGTGGGGGCTGGCTAATTCACCCCTCCACTTT.

This clonotype has only a few counts. This chain uses TRBV2 with TRBJ2-1; D unresolved. The CDR3 length is 15 residues. Germline CDR1 is SNHLY and CDR2 is FYNNEI. V lost 7 bases and J lost 6, with 19 bases in between. The CDR3 DNA reads TGTGCCAGCACTGGCCTTGACGGCCCGGGCAATGAGCAGTTCTTC. It encodes CASTGLDGPGNEQFF.

This clonotype was observed a single time. This CDR3 is missing its conserved last phenylalanine or tryptophan, likely due to a read error. V and J are TRBV6-1 and TRBJ2-2; D remains ambiguous. Looked up from germline, CDR1 is MNHNS and CDR2 is SASEGT. Trimming took off 8 bases at V and 8 bases at J, with 9 bases between the two ends. This CDR3 spans 11 amino acids. The CDR3 reads CASRMGGELFL. The CDR3 DNA is TGTGCCAGCCGAATGGGGGGGGAGCTGTTTCTT.

About this clonotype: Germline and junction disagree at one end, which may indicate a read error. The chain employs TRBV7-3 and TRBJ2-3, with D tentatively TRBD2 (5 bases). Germline-derived CDR1 and CDR2 are SGHTA and FQGTGA. The CDR3 is 13 residues long. The CDR3 nucleotides are TGTGCCAGCAGCTTAGCGGGTAGCTATAGGGCCAATTTT. Translated, it gives CASSLAGSYRANF.

This clonotype was seen only once. This chain links TRBV7-9 with TRBJ2-1; no clear D gene. The CDR3 is 13 amino acids. V was cut by 7 bases and J by 1 base, with 8 bases left in between. Germline CDR1 reads SEHNR; CDR2 reads FQNEAQ (reference sequence). CDR3 in DNA: TGTGCCAGCATTCTGGCATCCTACAATGAGCAGTTCTTC. Encoded protein: CASILASYNEQFF.